A single sample gave rise to the 13 T cell receptor beta chains below, sequenced in a study of tumor and adjacent non-tumor tissue in lung cancer. Three rounds of nested PCR, following a modified ARM-PCR protocol, produced the TCRbeta library. Using its own MiXCR run on the multiplex PCR reads, TCRdb lists one record per CDR3 protein. The repertoire holds 200,000 to 250,000 distinct CDR3 sequences, with approximately 74% as singletons. The template was RNA from unsorted bulk tissue. Sequences were obtained from lung tumor tissue. These receptors came from a man in his sixties with non-small cell lung cancer.

This clonotype occurred many times. The chain uses TRBV12-3 or TRBV12-4 and TRBJ1-2; 8 positions agree with TRBD1. Trimming at V came to 5 bases and at J to 7 bases, leaving 18 bases not matched to a gene. This CDR3 has 17 residues. CDR3 residues: CASSRSGTGPSDGGYTF. The CDR3 nucleotides read TGTGCCAGCAGTAGATCCGGGACAGGCCCTTCTGACGGTGGCTACACCTTC.

Concerning this clonotype: This may stem from a read error, because a much larger clone lies one nucleotide away. The chain links TRBV20-1 to TRBJ2-5; TRBD1 matches at 7 bases. The CDR3 totals 12 residues. CDR1 and CDR2 (germline): DFQATT, SNEGSKA (reference sequence). CDR3 residues: CRAGTVQETQYF. CDR3 sequence (DNA): TGCAGAGCTGGGACAGTCCAAGAGACCCAGTACTTC.

To note about this clonotype: Germline is not matched at one junction end, which may reflect a read error. This chain connects TRBV5-4 to TRBJ2-1, with 10 bases fitting TRBD2. Germline-derived CDR1 and CDR2 are SGHNT and YYREEE (reference sequence). This CDR3 region has 16 residues. The CDR3 nucleotides read TGTGCCAGCTGCTTTCTAGCGGGAGAGGTCTGCAATGAGCAGTTCTTC. Translation: CASCFLAGEVCNEQFF.

The chain has TRBV20-1 and TRBJ1-6; D perhaps matches TRBD1 (6 bases). Germline CDR1 is DFQATT and CDR2 is SNEGSKA (reference sequence). The CDR3 runs to 17 residues. With 0 bases removed from V and 17 bases from J, the gap between germline ends came to 29 bases. The CDR3 spells CSARDRGTSSYNSPVHF. For the CDR3, the DNA is TGCAGTGCTAGAGACAGGGGAACTAGCTCCTATAATTCACCAGTCCACTTT.

For this clonotype: A read error is possible here, since a much larger clone lies one base away. The chain links TRBV20-1 to TRBJ1-5; 7 nucleotides line up with TRBD1. The germline CDR1 and CDR2 sequences are DFQATT and SNEGSKA (reference sequence). The CDR3 spans 15 residues. The CDR3 region has the DNA TGCAGTGCTACAGATGAAATGACAGGGCATCAGCCCCTGCATTTT. This translates into CSATDEMTGHQPLHF.

Concerning this clonotype itself: Its ends do not fully match the called genes, so a read error is possible. The chain is built from TRBV4-1 and TRBJ2-1, with D unresolved. Germline loops: CDR1 MGHRA, CDR2 YSYEKL. The CDR3 consists of 15 residues. The CDR3 coding sequence is TGCGCCAGCAGCCAATCAGAGAGGATTGACAATGAGCACTTCTTC. It codes for CASSQSERIDNEHFF.

This clonotype occurred once. V and J are TRBV7-2 and TRBJ2-3; D might be TRBD1 or TRBD2, each matching 5 bases. The germline CDR1 and CDR2 sequences are SGHTA and FQGNSA. The CDR3 has 14 amino acids. V lost 5 bases and J lost 6, with 15 bases in between. The CDR3 DNA follows: TGTGCCAGCAGCCCGGGACCAGCTCGGGATACGCAGTATTTT. Translating gives CASSPGPARDTQYF.

Ten or more counts support this clonotype. In DNA, the CDR3 is TGTGCCAGCAGGCTGGGGAATGAGCAGTTCTTC. Translation gives CASRLGNEQFF. The chain links TRBV6-1 to TRBJ2-1; D remains unclear. V was cut by 6 bases and J by 7 bases, with 7 bases left in between. The CDR3 sequence is 11 residues long. Germline V lookup: CDR1 MNHNS, CDR2 SASEGT.

As concerns this clonotype: Lacking the conserved final phenylalanine or tryptophan, this CDR3 likely reflects a read error. The rearrangement joins TRBV5-1 to TRBJ2-7; 11 positions agree with TRBD2. The germline CDR1 and CDR2 sequences are SGHRS and YFSETQ. This CDR3 contains 17 residues. The ends lost 3 bases at V and 4 bases at J; junction bases unmatched: 12. The CDR3, as DNA: TGCGCCAGCAGCTCCCTAGGGGAACTAGCGGGAGTTTACGAGCAGTACATC. Translation gives CASSSLGELAGVYEQYI.

Concerning this clonotype itself: This CDR3 fails to terminate in the conserved phenylalanine or tryptophan, so it likely reflects a read error. J is TRBJ2-3 and V is TRBV20-1; D could derive from TRBD1 or TRBD2 (5 bases each). Germline V gives CDR1 DFQATT, CDR2 SNEGSKA (reference sequence). CDR3 length equals 13 residues. CDR3: CSTSEGTTDTQYS. In DNA, the CDR3 is TGCAGTACTAGTGAGGGGACCACAGATACGCAGTATTCT.

The chain combines TRBV10-1 with TRBJ2-1; D is uncertain. V lost 3 bases, J lost 4 bases, and 13 bases lay in between. The CDR3 extends over 15 amino acids. Germline values: CDR1 WNHNN, CDR2 SYGVQD (reference sequence). CDR3 DNA: TGCGCCAGCAGTGAAGACCCCCTACCTTACAATGAGCAGTTCTTC. It encodes CASSEDPLPYNEQFF.

A word on this clonotype: With a much larger clone just one base away, this may be a read error. The V gene is TRBV6-1, the J gene TRBJ1-4; no reliable D call. The CDR3 covers 15 residues. Germline CDR1 MNHNS, CDR2 SASEGT. The CDR3 spells CASSDSTVGNEKQFF. For the CDR3, the DNA is TGTGCCAGCAGTGACTCGACGGTGGGTAATGAAAAACAGTTTTTT.

Points on this clonotype: The junction differs from germline at one of its ends, possibly a read error. The V and J genes are TRBV12-3 or TRBV12-4 and TRBJ1-1; 7 nucleotides match TRBD1. The CDR3 runs to 14 residues. In nucleotides, the CDR3 is TGTGCTAGCACTACAGGGGTGAGCTGGACTGAAGCTTTCTTT. It is translated as CASTTGVSWTEAFF.